The 9 T cell receptor beta chains given below trace back to one sample, sequenced in a study of cytomegalovirus exposure and HLA in healthy donors. A multiplex PCR was run with 60 Vbeta primers and 13 Jbeta primers. Sequencing was performed with immunoSEQ multiplex PCR; in TCRdb, only in-frame clones are kept and a portion is missing. The sample has 100,000 or so clones; 70% to 85% are singletons. Sequenced: PBMCs. The receptors derive from a woman between 40 and 55 years old in good health and CMV-seronegative.

The rearrangement uses TRBV15 and TRBJ1-1, with TRBD1 as a possible D gene (5 bases). In germline, CDR1 is LNHNV, CDR2 YYDKDF (reference sequence). The CDR3 totals 15 residues. Trimming took off 0 bases at V and 1 base at J, with 9 bases between the two ends. Written as DNA, the CDR3 is TGTGCCACCAGCAGAGATTGGGGCAGGAACACTGAAGCTTTCTTT. It encodes CATSRDWGRNTEAFF.

The chain uses TRBV28 and TRBJ1-1, with D possibly TRBD1 on 5 matching bases. The CDR3 spans 15 residues. Germline loops: CDR1 MDHEN, CDR2 SYDVKM. Trimming cost V 5 bases and J 1 base, with 14 bases left between them. CDR3 sequence (DNA): TGTGCCAGCAGTAAGCAGTTCGGACAGAACACTGAAGCTTTCTTT. Its translation is CASSKQFGQNTEAFF. Combining the CDR3 with reference TRBV28 and TRBJ1-1 gives the whole variable domain DVKVTQSSRYLVKRTGEKVFLECVQDMDHENMFWYRQDPGLGLRLIYFSYDVKMKEKGDIPEGYSVSREKKERFSLILESASTNQTSMYLCASSKQFGQNTEAFFGQGTRLTVV.

The CDR3 coding sequence is TGCAGCGTTCGGACAGGGAACTACAATGAGCAGTTCTTC. As protein: CSVRTGNYNEQFF. The V call is TRBV29-1, the J call TRBJ2-1; the match to TRBD1 covers 8 bases. Germline CDR1 reads SQVTM; CDR2 reads ANQGSEA. V lost 5 bases to trimming and J lost 3 bases; unmatched junction nucleotides: 3. CDR3 length equals 13 residues.

V usage is TRBV5-1 and J usage is TRBJ1-2; D might be TRBD1 (5 bases). Germline V gene lookup returns CDR1 SGHRS and CDR2 YFSETQ. Trimming took off 4 bases at V and 6 bases at J, with 16 bases between the two ends. CDR3 length: 14 amino acids. The DNA for the CDR3 is TGCGCCAGCAGCCTTGAGAGGACATCGGATGGCTACACCTTC. This sequence encodes CASSLERTSDGYTF.

CDR3 sequence (DNA): TGTGCCAGCAGTGCCACAGGCGACTCTGGAAACACCATATATTTT. This codes for CASSATGDSGNTIYF. The chain recombines TRBV6-1 with TRBJ1-3; D may be TRBD1 (5 bases). CDR1 MNHNS and CDR2 SASEGT come from the germline V gene. Trimming took off 4 bases at V and 0 bases at J, with 10 bases between the two ends. The CDR3 loop spans 15 amino acids.

This chain links TRBV27 with TRBJ1-2; TRBD1 aligns across 7 bases. The ends lost 6 bases at V and 5 bases at J; junction bases unmatched: 6. Germline CDR1 MNHEY, CDR2 SMNVEV (reference sequence). CDR3 length equals 13 residues. The CDR3 sequence: CASSVQGSYGYTF. CDR3 nucleotide sequence: TGTGCCAGCAGCGTACAGGGGAGTTATGGCTACACCTTC.

This clone was picked up a small number of times. The V gene is TRBV7-9, the J gene TRBJ2-7; tentative D call: TRBD2 (5 bases). V was trimmed by 5 bases and J by 1 base, leaving 12 bases between them. Germline V gives CDR1 SEHNR, CDR2 FQNEAQ (reference sequence). This CDR3 is 14 amino acids long. The CDR3 DNA is TGTGCCAGCAGCCCTGGACTTGCATCCTACGAGCAGTACTTC. Translated, it gives CASSPGLASYEQYF. The full variable domain, rest sourced from reference TRBV7-9 and TRBJ2-7, is DTGVSQNPRHKITKRGQNVTFRCDPISEHNRLYWYRQTLGQGPEFLTYFQNEAQLEKSRLLSDRFSAERPKGSFSTLEIQRTEQGDSAMYLCASSPGLASYEQYFGPGTRLTVT.

The gene calls are TRBV1 and TRBJ2-5; the D call TRBD2 from the table was never checked on the DNA. TRBV1 is termed a pseudogene. This CDR3 region has 16 residues. The CDR3 coding sequence is TGCACCAGCAGTGGGACTAGCGGGAGTGAGCAAGAGACCCAGTACTTC. The encoded protein is CTSSGTSGSEQETQYF.

The chain is built from TRBV19 and TRBJ2-7; 7 positions match TRBD1. V shed 5 bases and J 5 bases; nucleotides not matched to a gene: 15. CDR3 length: 16 residues. Germline V gene sequence: CDR1 LNHDA, CDR2 SQIVND (reference sequence). Here the CDR3 reads CASSATGTAHFDEQYF. The CDR3 bases are TGTGCCAGTAGTGCCACCGGGACAGCGCATTTTGACGAGCAGTACTTC.